This entry describes one T cell receptor beta chain. The second PCR ran about 6 to 11 cycles with a sample-barcoded 5' primer and J-beta primers. The template-switch adaptor, which had 12 random nucleotides, put a tag on each cDNA molecule. TCRdb independently ran MiXCR on the 5' RACE reads; one entry per CDR3 protein. The profile covers 540,000 or so distinct CDR3 sequences, with roughly a quarter appearing a single time and about a fifth taken by the ten largest. The data were taken from a study of blood T cells in healthy people across ages. Trimming took 4 bases from V and 0 from J, leaving 13 bases between them. Germline CDR1 is MNHNY and CDR2 is SVGAGI (reference sequence). This CDR3 contains 16 residues. Samples had at least 7 million PBMCs isolated from them.

This receptor was identified in a woman between 65 and 79 years old in good health. This sequence joins TRBV6-6 and TRBJ2-1; a weak D match, TRBD2 (6 bases). Sequenced input: blood. CDR3 loop: CASSSWGLPSYNEQFF. The CDR3 DNA is TGTGCCAGCAGTTCCTGGGGACTGCCCTCCTACAATGAGCAGTTCTTC.